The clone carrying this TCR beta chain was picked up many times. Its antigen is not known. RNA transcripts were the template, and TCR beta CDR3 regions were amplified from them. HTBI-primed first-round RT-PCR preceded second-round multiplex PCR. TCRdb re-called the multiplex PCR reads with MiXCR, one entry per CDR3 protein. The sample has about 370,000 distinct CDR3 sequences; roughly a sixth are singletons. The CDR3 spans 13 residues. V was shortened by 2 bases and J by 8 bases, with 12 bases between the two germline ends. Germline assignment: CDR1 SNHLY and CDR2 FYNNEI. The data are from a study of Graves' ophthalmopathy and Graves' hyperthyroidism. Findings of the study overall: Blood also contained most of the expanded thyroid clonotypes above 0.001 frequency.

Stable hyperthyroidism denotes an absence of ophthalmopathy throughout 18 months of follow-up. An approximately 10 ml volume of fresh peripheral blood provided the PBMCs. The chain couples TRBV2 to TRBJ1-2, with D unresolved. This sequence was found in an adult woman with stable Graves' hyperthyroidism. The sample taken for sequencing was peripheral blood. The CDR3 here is CASSEPQVRGYTF. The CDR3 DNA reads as TGTGCCAGCAGTGAACCGCAGGTTCGAGGCTACACCTTC.